These T cell receptor beta chains were read from a single sample in a study of blood T cell repertoires in COVID-19. Assay: immunoSEQ multiplex PCR; the TCRdb copy retains only in-frame clones and omits some. Here the sample spans 40,000 or so clones, just under 85% being singletons. Source material: peripheral blood. Receptors were obtained from a human donor with acute or convalescent COVID-19. The donor label of this sample is uncertain. Each CDR3 is given with its conserved first and last residue. A D gene is named only where the DNA matches it firmly. Size values are once, few and many counts, or a class for expanded clones, and some rows have none.

clone size | J gene | V gene | D gene | CDR3 DNA | CDR3 protein
. | TRBJ2-7 | TRBV28 | TRBD1 | TGTGCCAGCAGTTTCACAGGGGTGGGTTTCTACGAGCAGTACTTC | CASSFTGVGFYEQYF
. | TRBJ2-7 | TRBV3-1/TRBV3-2 | . | TGTGCCAGCAGCCAGGCCCGGGGCGAGCAGTACTTC | CASSQARGEQYF
once | TRBJ2-7 | TRBV5-4 | . | TGTGCCAGCAGCTTATGGGCCTCCTACGAGCAGTACTTC | CASSLWASYEQYF
. | TRBJ1-1 | TRBV2 | . | TGTGCCAGCGGTGACGGAGACAGTTCCGACACTGAAGCTTTCTTT | CASGDGDSSDTEAFF
. | TRBJ1-6 | TRBV19 | TRBD1 | TGTGCCAGTAGGCTACAGGGGGCAGAATCACCCCTCCACTTT | CASRLQGAESPLHF
. | TRBJ1-4 | TRBV6-5 | . | TGTGCCAGCAGCCCCGTAGTTGCTTTTGGTAAACTGTTTTTT | CASSPVVAFGKLFF
. | TRBJ2-1 | TRBV5-4 | TRBD2 | TGTGCCAGCAGCTTGGGATTAGCGGGAGCCAATGAGCAGTTCTTC | CASSLGLAGANEQFF
. | TRBJ1-4 | TRBV4-1 | . | TGCGCCAGCAGCCAAGCGCAGTCCTTTGGTAATGAAAAACTGTTTTTT | CASSQAQSFGNEKLFF
. | TRBJ2-1 | TRBV5-1 | TRBD1 | TGCGCCAGCAGCCCCTCCGGGACAGCCTACAATGAGCAGTTCTTC | CASSPSGTAYNEQFF
. | TRBJ1-1 | TRBV6-5 | TRBD1 | TGTGCCAGCAGAAACCGGGACAGGGGTTATACTGAAGCTTTCTTT | CASRNRDRGYTEAFF
. | TRBJ1-1 | TRBV12-3/TRBV12-4 | . | TGTGCCAGCAGCCTCAGGGTAAGAACTGAAGCTTTCTTT | CASSLRVRTEAFF
. | TRBJ2-7 | TRBV29-1 | TRBD1 | TGCAGCGGACTAGGACAGGGGCTTAGGGAGCAGTACTTC | CSGLGQGLREQYF
few | TRBJ2-3 | TRBV2 | TRBD2 | TGTGCCAGCAGTGAACGACTAGCGGGAGATTTCACAGATACGCAGTATTTT | CASSERLAGDFTDTQYF
. | TRBJ1-5 | TRBV5-1 | TRBD1 | TGCGCCAGCAGCGAGGGGACAGGGGTAATTCAGCCCCAGCATTTT | CASSEGTGVIQPQHF
. | TRBJ2-7 | TRBV5-1 | TRBD1 | TGCGCCAGCAGCCCAAGGGTCACAGGGGGGTCCTACGAGCAGTACTTC | CASSPRVTGGSYEQYF
. | TRBJ2-2 | TRBV5-1 | . | TGCGCCAGCAGAAGAGACGGCGGTAGGACCGGGGAGCTGTTTTTT | CASRRDGGRTGELFF
. | TRBJ2-5 | TRBV6-1 | . | TGTGCCAGCAGTGAACCCAGACACCTCCAAGAGACCCAGTACTTC | CASSEPRHLQETQYF
. | TRBJ2-3 | TRBV6-2/TRBV6-3 | TRBD2 | TGTGCCAGCAGTTACTCGACCACCCTAGCGGGAAGCACAGATACGCAGTATTTT | CASSYSTTLAGSTDTQYF
. | TRBJ2-7 | TRBV2 | TRBD2 | TGTGCCAGCAGTGAAGTGGAATGGAAGCGGGAGGGGTCCTACGAGCAGTACTTC | CASSEVEWKREGSYEQYF
few | TRBJ2-7 | TRBV29-1 | . | TGCAGCGTTGATCGAGGGTCCGAGCAGTACTTC | CSVDRGSEQYF
. | TRBJ1-4 | TRBV29-1 | TRBD1 | TGCAGCGGGGGGACAGATTGGGAAAAACTGTTTTTT | CSGGTDWEKLFF
. | TRBJ2-7 | TRBV7-3 | TRBD2 | TGTGCCAGCGCACTTTTAGGGACTAATACCTACGAGCAGTACTTC | CASALLGTNTYEQYF
. | TRBJ1-1 | TRBV25-1 | TRBD1 | TGTGCCAGCCGAGACCACATGACAGGGATGAACACTGAAGCTTTCTTT | CASRDHMTGMNTEAFF
. | TRBJ2-5 | TRBV5-1 | TRBD2 | TGCGCCAGCAGCCCGACGCGGGGGGAGACCCAGTACTTC | CASSPTRGETQYF
. | TRBJ2-7 | TRBV5-1 | TRBD1 | TGCGCCAGCAGCTCCCTCCAGGGACAGTTCCACGAGCAGTACTTC | CASSSLQGQFHEQYF
. | TRBJ2-3 | TRBV7-3 | TRBD2 | TGTGCCAGCAGCCCCCGTCCCGGGACTAGCGGGAGTTTTAGCACAGATACGCAGTATTTT | CASSPRPGTSGSFSTDTQYF
. | TRBJ1-1 | TRBV2 | TRBD1 | TGTGCCAGCAGTGAGGAGGGGGCAGGGAACACTGAAGCTTTCTTT | CASSEEGAGNTEAFF
. | TRBJ2-5 | TRBV14 | TRBD1 | TGTGCCAGCAGCCAAGACTCCATAGTAGGGGGCCTGGAGACCCAGTACTTC | CASSQDSIVGGLETQYF